The clone carrying this TCR beta chain was seen a few times. The antigen remains unidentified. V was pared by 3 bases and J by 1 base, with 10 bases between. The CDR3 extends over 15 amino acids. Specified time point: healthy volunteer bleed at 2 weeks. Blood, whole and unfractionated, served as the source for total RNA extraction. This sample stems from a study of human T cells and chemical hapten exposure. In the study overall: How much TCR each sample yielded varied, mostly because pooled library volumes differed slightly. Study-wide results and limits: After DPC sensitization, TCRs above 1 in 1000 frequency showed no change.

Separate cDNA molecules received unique molecular identifiers, which the library attached to them. Original data processing: A typical sample had roughly 87,000 TCRs, with about 23,224 to 750,000 overall. TCRdb reprocessed the RACE reads via MiXCR and lists one record per CDR3 protein. The V and J calls and clone size come from TCRdb's table, not from the authors' own analysis. The sample lists about 130,000 distinct CDR3 sequences; approximately 9.5% were seen once. Sequencing input: whole blood. The rearrangement uses TRBV12-3 or TRBV12-4 and TRBJ2-1, with a possible D match to TRBD2 (6 bases). The clonotype originates from a male donor in good health. Some clones in this sample may be carry-over from other donors' samples. The CDR3 here is CASSFSGLSYNEQFF. Here the CDR3 DNA reads TGTGCCAGCAGTTTTTCTGGACTATCCTACAATGAGCAGTTCTTC.